Listed here are 11 T cell receptor beta chains from one sample, sequenced in a study of molecular identifiers for immune sequencing clone quantification. Using its own MiXCR run on the PCR reads, TCRdb lists one record per CDR3 protein. The sample lists about 320,000 distinct CDR3 sequences; around a fifth were seen once. Sequencing used naive CD8+ T cells from blood, with Jurkat cell RNA spiked in. As for subset: FACS-sorted CD8+CD4-CCR7+CD45RA+ naive T cells. The receptor source for this set is a human donor in good health. Some libraries in this study had Jurkat cell RNA spiked in.

In regard to this clonotype: Possible read error: a much larger clone is one base away. The CDR3 ends on some other residue instead of the conserved phenylalanine or tryptophan, so this is likely a read error. The chain has TRBV18 and TRBJ2-3, with D perhaps assigned TRBD1 or TRBD2 (5 bases each). The CDR3 is 14 amino acids. V lost 3 bases and J lost 6, with 13 bases in between. Germline V gives CDR1 KGHSH, CDR2 LQKENI. The chain's CDR3 is CASSPYPGTDTQYS. The CDR3, as DNA: TGTGCCAGCTCACCGTACCCTGGGACCGATACGCAGTATTCT.

This clonotype was picked up many times. V gene TRBV27 combines with J gene TRBJ1-5; D remains unclear. CDR1 and CDR2 from the germline V gene are MNHEY and SMNVEV (reference sequence). The CDR3 has 16 residues. Between the trimmed V and J ends, which lost 5 bases and 3 bases, there was a span of 17 bases. The CDR3 spells CASSEGTDGYNQPQHF. CDR3 DNA: TGTGCCAGCAGTGAGGGAACAGACGGTTACAATCAGCCCCAGCATTTT.

This clonotype showed up many times. This chain uses TRBV12-3 or TRBV12-4 with TRBJ1-4; possible D gene TRBD1, 5 bases. V was pared by 5 bases and J by 8 bases, with 15 bases between. The length of the CDR3 is 14 residues. DNA for the CDR3: TGTGCCAGCAGTCCCCCAGGGTTCGGGGAAAAACTGTTTTTT. Translating gives CASSPPGFGEKLFF.

Many counts were recorded for this clonotype. This rearrangement joins TRBV20-1 to TRBJ2-3; tentatively, D is TRBD2 (6 bases). Germline assignment: CDR1 DFQATT and CDR2 SNEGSKA (reference sequence). With 0 bases removed from V and 6 bases from J, the gap between germline ends came to 16 bases. This CDR3 region has 15 residues. The CDR3 DNA is TGCAGTGCTAGAGATATAGAGGGAGGTGTCGATACGCAGTATTTT. Its protein is CSARDIEGGVDTQYF.

Turning to this clonotype: This may be a read error: a much more frequent sequence differs by one nucleotide. This chain connects TRBV29-1 to TRBJ1-1; possibly TRBD1 for D (6 bases). The CDR3 sequence is 16 residues long. V lost 3 bases and J lost 4, with 21 bases in between. In germline, CDR1 is SQVTM, CDR2 ANQGSEA. The CDR3 reads CSVDPPWGAGSTEAFF. DNA for the CDR3: TGCAGCGTTGATCCCCCCTGGGGGGCCGGGAGCACTGAAGCTTTCTTT.

Ten or more counts support this clonotype. The genes are TRBV29-1 and TRBJ2-5, with TRBD2 matching over 8 bases. This CDR3 region has 16 residues. V was clipped by 1 base and J by 5 bases; unmatched bases: 12. The germline gives CDR1 SQVTM, CDR2 ANQGSEA. The CDR3 loop reads CSVEVPPAGAYETQYF. The CDR3 nucleotides are TGCAGCGTTGAAGTCCCTCCAGCGGGGGCCTACGAGACCCAGTACTTC.

This clonotype was seen many times. The chain joins TRBV7-8 to TRBJ2-7; TRBD1 is a possible D gene (5 bases). The V end was cut by 4 bases, the J end by 2 bases, with 6 bases between. Germline V lookup: CDR1 SGHVS, CDR2 FQNEAQ. The CDR3 is 12 amino acids. The CDR3 loop is CASSSTAYEQYF. The CDR3 nucleotides read TGTGCCAGCAGCTCGACAGCCTACGAGCAGTACTTC.

To note about this clonotype: The junction does not match germline at one end; this may be a read error. J is TRBJ2-5 and V is TRBV6-2 or TRBV6-3; no reliable D call. CDR1 and CDR2 from the germline V gene are MNHEY and SVGEGT. CDR3 size: 14 residues. The CDR3 loop reads CASSYSSAQEIQYF. Written as DNA, the CDR3 is TGTGCCAGCAGTTACTCGAGTGCCCAAGAGATCCAGTACTTC.

In this sample, this clonotype turned up many times. The gene calls are TRBV12-3 or TRBV12-4 and TRBJ2-2, with 7 bases lining up with TRBD1. This CDR3 comprises 16 residues. V shed 5 bases, J shed 0 bases, and the junction held 6 bases outside the gene matches. CDR3 loop: CASSTRQGTNTGELFF. As DNA, the CDR3 is TGTGCCAGCAGTACCCGACAGGGAACGAACACCGGGGAGCTGTTTTTT.

Ten or more counts support this clonotype. The chain uses TRBV4-1 and TRBJ1-5; no definite D call. In germline, CDR1 is MGHRA, CDR2 YSYEKL. V was trimmed by 0 bases and J by 5 bases, leaving 11 bases between them. The CDR3 sequence is 15 residues long. This chain's CDR3 is CASSQDYTDDQPQHF. The CDR3 DNA sequence: TGCGCCAGCAGCCAAGATTATACGGACGATCAGCCCCAGCATTTT.

This clonotype was seen many times. The rearrangement uses TRBV20-1 and TRBJ1-1; 7 bases align to TRBD1. The V and J ends lost 6 bases and 3 bases, in that order; junction bases with no gene match: 16. Germline V gene sequence: CDR1 DFQATT, CDR2 SNEGSKA (reference sequence). CDR3 size: 16 residues. CDR3 sequence reads: CSAKPGQPGVDTEAFF. Here the CDR3 DNA reads TGCAGTGCCAAACCGGGACAGCCGGGGGTTGACACTGAAGCTTTCTTT.